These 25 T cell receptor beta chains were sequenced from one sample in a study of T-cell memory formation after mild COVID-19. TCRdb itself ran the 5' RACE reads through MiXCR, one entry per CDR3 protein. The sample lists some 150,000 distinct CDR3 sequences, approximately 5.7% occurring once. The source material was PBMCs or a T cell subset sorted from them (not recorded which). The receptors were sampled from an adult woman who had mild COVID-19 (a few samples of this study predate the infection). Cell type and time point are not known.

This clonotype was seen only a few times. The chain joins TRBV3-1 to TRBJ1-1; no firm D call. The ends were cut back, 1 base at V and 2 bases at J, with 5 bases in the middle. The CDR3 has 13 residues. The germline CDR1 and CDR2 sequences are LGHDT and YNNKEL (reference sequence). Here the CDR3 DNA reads TGTGCCAGCAGCCAAGTTGAAAACACTGAAGCTTTCTTT. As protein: CASSQVENTEAFF.

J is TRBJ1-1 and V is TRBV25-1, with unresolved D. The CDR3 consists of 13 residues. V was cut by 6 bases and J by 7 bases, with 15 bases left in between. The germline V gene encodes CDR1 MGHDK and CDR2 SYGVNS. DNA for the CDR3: TGTGCCAGCAGCGATCTTGAGGGAGATGAAGCTTTCTTT. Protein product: CASSDLEGDEAFF.

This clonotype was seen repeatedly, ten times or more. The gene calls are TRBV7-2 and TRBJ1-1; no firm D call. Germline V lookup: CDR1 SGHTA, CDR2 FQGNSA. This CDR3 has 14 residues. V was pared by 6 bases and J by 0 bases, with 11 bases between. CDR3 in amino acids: CASSPRLLNTEAFF. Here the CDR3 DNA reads TGTGCCAGCAGTCCGAGATTGCTGAACACTGAAGCTTTCTTT.

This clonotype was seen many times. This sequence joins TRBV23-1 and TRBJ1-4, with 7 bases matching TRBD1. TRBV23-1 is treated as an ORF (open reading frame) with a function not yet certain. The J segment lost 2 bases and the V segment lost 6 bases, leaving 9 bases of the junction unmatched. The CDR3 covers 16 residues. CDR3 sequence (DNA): TGCGCCAGCAGCCAAGGGAGGACAGGCACTAATGAAAAACTGTTTTTT. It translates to CASSQGRTGTNEKLFF.

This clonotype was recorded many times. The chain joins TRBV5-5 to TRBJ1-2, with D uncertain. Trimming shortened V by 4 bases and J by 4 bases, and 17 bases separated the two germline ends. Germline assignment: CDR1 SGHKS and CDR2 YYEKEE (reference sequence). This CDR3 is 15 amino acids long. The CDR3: CASSQPEKGGYGYTF. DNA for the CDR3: TGTGCCAGCAGCCAACCGGAGAAGGGAGGCTATGGCTACACCTTC.

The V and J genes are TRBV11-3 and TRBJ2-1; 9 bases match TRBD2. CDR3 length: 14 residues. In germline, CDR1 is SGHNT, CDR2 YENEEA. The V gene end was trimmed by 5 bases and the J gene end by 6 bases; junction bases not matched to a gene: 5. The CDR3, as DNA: TGTGCCAGCAGCGGACTAGCGTCAGGCAATGAGCAGTTCTTC. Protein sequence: CASSGLASGNEQFF.

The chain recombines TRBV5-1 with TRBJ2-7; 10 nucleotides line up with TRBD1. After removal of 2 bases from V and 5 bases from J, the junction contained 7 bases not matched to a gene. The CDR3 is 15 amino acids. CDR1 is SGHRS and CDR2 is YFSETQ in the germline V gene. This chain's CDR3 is CASSFAGTGANEQYF. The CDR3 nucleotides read TGCGCCAGCAGCTTCGCCGGGACAGGGGCAAACGAGCAGTACTTC.

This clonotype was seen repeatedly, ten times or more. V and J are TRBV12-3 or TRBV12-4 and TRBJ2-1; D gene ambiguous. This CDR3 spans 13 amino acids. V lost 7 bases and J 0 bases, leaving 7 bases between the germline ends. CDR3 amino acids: CASTQSSYNEQFF. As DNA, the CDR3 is TGTGCCAGCACACAGAGCTCCTACAATGAGCAGTTCTTC.

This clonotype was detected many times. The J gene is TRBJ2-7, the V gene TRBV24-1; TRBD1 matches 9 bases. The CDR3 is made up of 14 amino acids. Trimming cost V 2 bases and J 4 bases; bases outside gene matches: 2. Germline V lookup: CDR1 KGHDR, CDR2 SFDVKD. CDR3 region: CATSDSDRGYEQYF. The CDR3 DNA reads TGTGCCACCAGTGATTCGGACAGGGGTTACGAGCAGTACTTC.

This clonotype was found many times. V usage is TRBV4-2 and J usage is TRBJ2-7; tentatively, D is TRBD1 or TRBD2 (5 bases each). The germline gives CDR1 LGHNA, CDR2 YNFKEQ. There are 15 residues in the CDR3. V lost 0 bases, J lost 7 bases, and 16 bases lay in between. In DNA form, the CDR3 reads TGTGCCAGCAGCCAAGATAGGGACCTAGGCATAGAGCAGTACTTC. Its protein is CASSQDRDLGIEQYF.

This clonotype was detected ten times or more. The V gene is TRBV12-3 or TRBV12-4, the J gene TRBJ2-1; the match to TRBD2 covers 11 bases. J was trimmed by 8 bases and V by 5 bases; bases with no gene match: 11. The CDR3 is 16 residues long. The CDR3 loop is CASSARASGGSHEQFF. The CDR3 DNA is TGTGCCAGCAGTGCCAGGGCTAGCGGGGGGTCACATGAGCAGTTCTTC.

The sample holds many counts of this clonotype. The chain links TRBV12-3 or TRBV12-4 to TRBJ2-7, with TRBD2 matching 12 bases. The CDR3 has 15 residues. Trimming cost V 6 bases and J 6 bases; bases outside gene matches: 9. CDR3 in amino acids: CASSKTTSGSSEQYF. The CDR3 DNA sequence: TGTGCCAGCAGCAAAACGACTAGCGGGAGCTCCGAGCAGTACTTC.

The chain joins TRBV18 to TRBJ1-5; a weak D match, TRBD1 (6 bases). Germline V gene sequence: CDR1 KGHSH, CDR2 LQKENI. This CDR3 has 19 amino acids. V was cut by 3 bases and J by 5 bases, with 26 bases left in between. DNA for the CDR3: TGTGCCAGCTCACCTCCAATGTGGCAGGGGACCTCTTCCTATCAGCCCCAGCATTTT. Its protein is CASSPPMWQGTSSYQPQHF.

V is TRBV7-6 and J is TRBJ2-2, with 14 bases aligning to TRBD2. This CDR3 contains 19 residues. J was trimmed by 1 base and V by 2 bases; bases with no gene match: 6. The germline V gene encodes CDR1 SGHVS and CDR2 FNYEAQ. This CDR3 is CASSLLGLAGEMNTGELFF. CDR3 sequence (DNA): TGTGCCAGCAGCTTATTGGGACTAGCGGGGGAAATGAACACCGGGGAGCTGTTTTTT.

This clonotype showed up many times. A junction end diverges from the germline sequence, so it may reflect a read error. The CDR3 sequence is CASTLGVRLNTEAFF. The CDR3 region has the DNA TGTGCCAGCACCTTGGGGGTAAGATTGAACACTGAAGCTTTCTTT. The rearrangement links TRBV5-6 to TRBJ1-1, with a tentative D call TRBD1 (5 bases). CDR3 length: 15 residues. Looked up from germline, CDR1 is SGHDT and CDR2 is YYEEEE.

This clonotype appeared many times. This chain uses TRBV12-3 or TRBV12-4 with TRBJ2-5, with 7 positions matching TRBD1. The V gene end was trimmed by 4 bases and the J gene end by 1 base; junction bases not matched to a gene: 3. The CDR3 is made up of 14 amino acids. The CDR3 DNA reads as TGTGCCAGCAGTTCAAGGACAGGCCAAGAGACCCAGTACTTC. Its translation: CASSSRTGQETQYF.

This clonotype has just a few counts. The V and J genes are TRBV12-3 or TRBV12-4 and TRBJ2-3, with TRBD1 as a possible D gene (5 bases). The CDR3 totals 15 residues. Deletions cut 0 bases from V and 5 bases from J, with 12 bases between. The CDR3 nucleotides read TGTGCCAGCAGTTTAGCAAGGGGCTTCCGAGATACGCAGTATTTT. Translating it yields CASSLARGFRDTQYF.

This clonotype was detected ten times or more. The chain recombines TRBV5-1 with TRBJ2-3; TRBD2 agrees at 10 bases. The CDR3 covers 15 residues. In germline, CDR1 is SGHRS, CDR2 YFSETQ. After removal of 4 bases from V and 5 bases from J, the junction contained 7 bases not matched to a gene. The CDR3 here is CASSPQRGGGDTQYF. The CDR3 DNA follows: TGCGCCAGCAGCCCTCAGCGGGGGGGTGGAGATACGCAGTATTTT.

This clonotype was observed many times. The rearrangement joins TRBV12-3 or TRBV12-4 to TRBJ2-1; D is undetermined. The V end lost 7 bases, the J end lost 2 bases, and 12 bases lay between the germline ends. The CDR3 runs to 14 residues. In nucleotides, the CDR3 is TGTGCCAGCACACGGACCGCAGCCTACAATGAGCAGTTCTTC. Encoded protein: CASTRTAAYNEQFF.

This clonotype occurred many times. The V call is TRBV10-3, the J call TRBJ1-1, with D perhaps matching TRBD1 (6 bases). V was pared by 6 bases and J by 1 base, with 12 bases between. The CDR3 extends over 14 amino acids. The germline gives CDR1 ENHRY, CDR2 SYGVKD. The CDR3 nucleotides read TGTGCCATCAGAGACCGAGGGGGGAACACTGAAGCTTTCTTT. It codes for CAIRDRGGNTEAFF.

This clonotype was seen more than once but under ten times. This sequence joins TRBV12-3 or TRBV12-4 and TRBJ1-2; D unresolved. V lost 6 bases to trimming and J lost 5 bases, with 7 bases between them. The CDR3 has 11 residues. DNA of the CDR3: TGTGCCAGCAGCCGACATTATGGCTACACCTTC. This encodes CASSRHYGYTF.

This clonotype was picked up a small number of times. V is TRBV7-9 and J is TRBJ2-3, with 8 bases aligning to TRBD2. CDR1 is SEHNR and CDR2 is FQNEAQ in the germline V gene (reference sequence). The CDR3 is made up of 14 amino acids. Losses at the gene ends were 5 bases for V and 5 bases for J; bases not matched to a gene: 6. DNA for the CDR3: TGTGCCAGCAGCCCCCGGGGGGGAGGAGATACGCAGTATTTT. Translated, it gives CASSPRGGGDTQYF.

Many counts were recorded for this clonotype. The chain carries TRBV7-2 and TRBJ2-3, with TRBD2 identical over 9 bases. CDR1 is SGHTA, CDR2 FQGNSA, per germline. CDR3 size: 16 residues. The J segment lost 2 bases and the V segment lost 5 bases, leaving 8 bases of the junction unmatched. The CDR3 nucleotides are TGTGCCAGCAGCCCACGACTAGCGGAGATCACAGATACGCAGTATTTT. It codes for CASSPRLAEITDTQYF.

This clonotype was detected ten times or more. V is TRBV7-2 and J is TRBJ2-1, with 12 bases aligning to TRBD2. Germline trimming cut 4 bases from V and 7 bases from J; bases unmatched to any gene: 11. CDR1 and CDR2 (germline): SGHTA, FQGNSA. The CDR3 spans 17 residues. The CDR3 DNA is TGTGCCAGCAGCTCGGGATCTAGCGGGAGGGCCAATAATGAGCAGTTCTTC. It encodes CASSSGSSGRANNEQFF.

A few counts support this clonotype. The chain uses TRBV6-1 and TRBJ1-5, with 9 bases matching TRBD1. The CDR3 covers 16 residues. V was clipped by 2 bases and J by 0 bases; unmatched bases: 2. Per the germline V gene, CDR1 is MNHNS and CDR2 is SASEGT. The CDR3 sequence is CASSEPGQGSNQPQHF. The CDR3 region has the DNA TGTGCCAGCAGTGAACCGGGACAGGGTAGCAATCAGCCCCAGCATTTT.